A single sample is the source of the 8 T cell receptor beta chains below, sequenced in a study of T cell repertoires in cytomegalovirus infection. TCRdb recomputed calls from the reads with MiXCR, one row per CDR3 protein. The table lists about 740,000 distinct CDR3 sequences, 35% to 40% of them singletons. Input material: PBMCs. All receptors come from a human donor in good health (CMV status not recorded). Some clones in this sample may be carry-over from other donors' samples.

This clonotype showed up many times. The CDR3 is CSVAGTFRHTQYF. CDR3 nucleotide sequence: TGCAGTGTGGCGGGTACATTTCGGCATACGCAGTATTTT. This chain links TRBV20-1 with TRBJ2-3, with TRBD2 as a possible D gene (5 bases). Germline CDR1 and CDR2: DFQATT and SNEGSKA (reference sequence). The CDR3 loop spans 13 amino acids. With 7 bases removed from V and 7 bases from J, the gap between germline ends came to 18 bases.

This sequence joins TRBV25-1 and TRBJ1-3, with 7 bases lining up with TRBD1. Looked up from germline, CDR1 is MGHDK and CDR2 is SYGVNS. The V and J ends lost 7 bases and 4 bases, in that order; junction bases with no gene match: 7. The CDR3 loop spans 14 amino acids. The CDR3 DNA reads TGTGCCAGCACCCGGACAGGCCGAGGAAACACCATATATTTT. It is translated as CASTRTGRGNTIYF.

This clonotype was detected many times. An end of the junction does not agree with germline; a read error may underlie this. The V gene is TRBV7-7, the J gene TRBJ2-1, with D perhaps matching TRBD2 (6 bases). The CDR3 contains 18 residues. Germline V gene sequence: CDR1 SSHAT, CDR2 FNYEAQ (reference sequence). The CDR3 DNA reads TGTGCTAGCAGCCCGAATAGTCCCGGCGGGGTTATCTACAATGAGCAGTTCTTC. The encoded protein is CASSPNSPGGVIYNEQFF. Variable domain in full (rest from reference TRBV7-7 and TRBJ2-1): GAGVSQSPRYKVTKRGQDVTLRCDPISSHATLYWYQQALGQGPEFLTYFNYEAQPDKSGLPSDRFSAERPEGSISTLTIQRTEQRDSAMYRCASSPNSPGGVIYNEQFFGPGTRLTVL.

The table lists this clonotype with a few counts. This sequence joins TRBV6-4 and TRBJ2-1, with TRBD1 as a possible D gene (5 bases). Germline CDR1 reads MRHNA; CDR2 reads SNTAGT. The CDR3 runs 17 residues. The V and J ends lost 3 bases and 3 bases respectively, with 18 bases between them. The CDR3 DNA reads as TGTGCCAGCAGTGAGATTGGTATACCAGGGCTCTACAATGAGCAGTTCTTC. It yields the protein CASSEIGIPGLYNEQFF.

This clonotype was counted only a few times. This chain connects TRBV11-2 to TRBJ1-1; D is undetermined. V shed 7 bases and J shed 1 base, with 10 bases lying between them. CDR1 SGHAT and CDR2 FQNNGV come from the germline V gene. The CDR3 covers 13 residues. CDR3 residues: CASTFSTNTEAFF. The CDR3 DNA reads TGTGCCAGCACCTTTTCGACGAACACTGAAGCTTTCTTT.

This clonotype has only a few counts. This chain links TRBV7-3 with TRBJ1-1, with D unresolved. This CDR3 spans 16 amino acids. Germline lookup yields CDR1 SGHTA and CDR2 FQGTGA. Trimming removed 1 base at V and 5 bases at J, with 17 bases between. CDR3 region: CASSLIGPAPGTEAFF. The DNA for the CDR3 is TGTGCCAGCAGCTTAATAGGACCCGCCCCAGGTACTGAAGCTTTCTTT.

Comments on this clonotype: Its ends do not fully match the called genes, so a read error is possible. V gene TRBV7-2 combines with J gene TRBJ1-2; possibly TRBD1 for D (5 bases). Per the germline V gene, CDR1 is SGHTA and CDR2 is FQGNSA. This CDR3 is built from 14 residues. Here the CDR3 reads CASSPVGQGYCYTF. The CDR3 nucleotides read TGTGCCAGCAGCCCCGTCGGACAAGGCTATTGCTACACCTTC.

V usage is TRBV20-1 and J usage is TRBJ1-6; 7 nucleotides align to TRBD1. The CDR3 consists of 14 residues. Per germline, CDR1 DFQATT and CDR2 SNEGSKA (reference sequence). The V and J ends lost 4 bases and 5 bases, in that order; junction bases with no gene match: 5. CDR3 amino acids: CSATDRVHNSPLHF. In nucleotides, the CDR3 is TGCAGTGCTACTGACAGGGTACATAATTCACCCCTCCACTTT.